This TCR beta chain stems from a study of control samples from healthy donors and cancer patients (dated by TCRdb to 2020 to 2022). Library method: the immunoSEQ multiplex PCR assay. This immuneACCESS table, as held by TCRdb, lists in-frame sequences with V and J called but not all clones. Of the missing ones, under half trace to an unresolved V gene in checked studies; the others have no known cause. This sample is represented by about 130,000 clones; around nine tenths of them were singletons. The ten largest clones capture 3% to 3.5% of the sample. Details on this clone: Its target antigen remains unknown. The sample holds no much larger clone one base away, and base qualities are not on file.

The germline V gene provides CDR1 SGHRS and CDR2 YFSETQ. V has 4 bases trimmed and J has 3 bases trimmed; junction bases matching no gene number 7. From the cysteine up to the phenylalanine, the CDR3 has a length of 15 residues. Only the CDR3 region is kept as DNA, spanning 45 bases read in frame from base 1. The sample consisted of blood. This sequence was found in a man aged 45-65 years in good health. The chain is encoded by TRBV5-1 joined to TRBJ1-2, with TRBD1 matching 9 junction bases. The CDR3 in this case is CASSPGQGFYYGYTF. The DNA sequence is TGCGCCAGCAGCCCGGGACAGGGCTTCTACTATGGCTACACCTTC.